These T cell receptor beta chains were read from a single sample in a study of blood T cell repertoires in COVID-19. The protocol was immunoSEQ multiplex PCR, while the TCRdb copy is restricted to in-frame clones and leaves out a portion. The table has over 250,000 clones, 88% seen once. Sequenced: PBMCs or T cells enriched from blood (not recorded which). The source of these receptors is a woman aged 60-75 years in a cohort exposed to, infected with or recovered from COVID-19 (not recorded which). The conserved cysteine and the conserved F or W are not part of the CDR3 here. Each record gives: V gene, J gene, CDR3 protein.

TRBV10-1	TRBJ1-1	ASKGDNKGNTEAF
TRBV4-2	TRBJ1-2	ASSQGGGWGGYT
TRBV30	TRBJ1-1	AWSGQGGGEAF
TRBV7-9	TRBJ2-3	ASSRDSPRDTQY
TRBV27	TRBJ1-5	ASSLYLTGDQPQH
TRBV28	TRBJ1-1	ASTLAGQGSAEAF
TRBV7-9	TRBJ2-7	ASSPGTALADFGQY
TRBV18	TRBJ2-3	ASSPQPGRDTQY
TRBV11-3	TRBJ2-2	ASSSGLAGPTGELF
TRBV10-2	TRBJ1-2	ASSEGQTSLDGYT
TRBV9	TRBJ2-1	ASSVGLAGALREQF
TRBV7-6	TRBJ1-5	ASSLDGRGNQPQH
TRBV10-1	TRBJ2-1	ASSESGRTSGSKWSYNEQF
TRBV24-1	TRBJ2-4	ATSGAGLGIQY
TRBV6-6	TRBJ2-2	ASSSGTPVLF
TRBV6-5	TRBJ2-7	ASKVGGSSYEQY
TRBV18	TRBJ1-5	ASSPGRNQPQH
TRBV4-3	TRBJ2-5	ASSQDRAGEGETQY
TRBV6-6	TRBJ2-7	ASTSLATSYEQY
TRBV30	TRBJ2-7	ARRLAGTYEQY
TRBV24-1	TRBJ2-2	ATSDLQGTGELF
TRBV28	TRBJ2-7	ASSLSLPPLQGATYEQY
TRBV28	TRBJ1-1	ASSLGSTEAF
TRBV28	TRBJ1-1	ASSLSGQGRGSNTEAF
TRBV5-1	TRBJ1-4	ASSFGTGANEKLF
TRBV7-2	TRBJ2-7	ASSATGTGVYEQY
TRBV29-1	TRBJ2-1	SGVLAGVTSGRGEQF
TRBV6-5	TRBJ2-5	ASSYSGPEETQY
TRBV2	TRBJ1-1	ASSRDRNTEAF
TRBV11-3	TRBJ1-5	ASSLLYRGPYSNQPQH
TRBV28	TRBJ2-7	ASKVSGSYEQY
TRBV18	TRBJ2-1	ASIESQGNEQF
TRBV7-3	TRBJ2-1	ASSPTPGLAGGPSYNEQF
TRBV7-9	TRBJ2-1	ASSLVGAGHDNEQF
TRBV4-2	TRBJ2-1	ASSQEGRSATSGRGVYNEQF
TRBV18	TRBJ2-1	ASSRQETYNEQF
TRBV7-8	TRBJ1-4	ASSPRPQLTGSIGPNEKLF
TRBV5-3	TRBJ1-4	ARMSGARQGEKLF
TRBV7-9	TRBJ2-7	ASSLPEQGLYEQY